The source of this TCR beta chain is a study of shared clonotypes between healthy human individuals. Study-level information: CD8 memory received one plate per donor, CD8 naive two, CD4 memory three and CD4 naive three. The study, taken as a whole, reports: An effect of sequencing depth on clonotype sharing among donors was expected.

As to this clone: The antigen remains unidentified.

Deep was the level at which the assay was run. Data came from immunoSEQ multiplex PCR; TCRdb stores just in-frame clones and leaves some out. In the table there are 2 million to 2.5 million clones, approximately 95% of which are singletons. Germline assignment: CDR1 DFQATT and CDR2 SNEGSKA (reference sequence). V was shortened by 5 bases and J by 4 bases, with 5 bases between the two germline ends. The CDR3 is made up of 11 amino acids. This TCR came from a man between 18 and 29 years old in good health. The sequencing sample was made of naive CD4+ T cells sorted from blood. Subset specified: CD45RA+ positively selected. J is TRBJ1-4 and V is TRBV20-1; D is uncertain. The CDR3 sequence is CSAPFNEKLFF. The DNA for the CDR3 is TGCAGTGCTCCGTTTAATGAAAAACTGTTTTTT.